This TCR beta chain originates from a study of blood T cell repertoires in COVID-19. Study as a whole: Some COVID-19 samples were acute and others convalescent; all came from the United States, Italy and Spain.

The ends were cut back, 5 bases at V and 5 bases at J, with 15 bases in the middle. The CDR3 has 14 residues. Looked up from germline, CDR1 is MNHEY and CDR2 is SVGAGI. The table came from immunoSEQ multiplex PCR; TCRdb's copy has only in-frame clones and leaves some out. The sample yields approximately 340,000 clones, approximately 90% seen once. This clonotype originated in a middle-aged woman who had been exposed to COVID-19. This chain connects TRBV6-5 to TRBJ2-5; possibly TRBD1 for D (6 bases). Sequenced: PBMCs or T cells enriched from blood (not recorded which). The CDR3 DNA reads TGTGCCAGCAGTCCGGACAGCCCCAGGGAGACCCAGTACTTC. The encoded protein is CASSPDSPRETQYF.